The T cell receptor beta chain under discussion was sequenced for a study of cytomegalovirus exposure and HLA in healthy donors. Study-level points and caveats: CMV serostatus was the sole immune exposure information available. Later on, a genetic analysis was performed. It linked a missense variant in DCLRE1C with V- and J-gene trimming of TCR beta. Indistinguishable V segments, including TRBV6-2 and TRBV6-3, were excluded.

The PCR contained 60 Vbeta and 13 Jbeta primers. Only in-frame clones appear in the TCRdb table, and some are missing; sequencing was by immunoSEQ multiplex PCR. Of 170,000 or so clones listed, roughly four fifths are singletons. Concerning this clone: Antigen specificity is unknown.

J was trimmed by 7 bases and V by 6 bases; bases with no gene match: 11. This CDR3 is built from 16 residues. The germline CDR1 and CDR2 sequences are KGHSH and LQKENI. Input material: PBMCs. The gene calls are TRBV18 and TRBJ2-2; TRBD2 agrees at 10 bases. The TCR sequence derives from a man aged 50 or older in good health and CMV-seronegative. The CDR3 DNA is TGTGCCAGCTCCCCGCCGGGACTAGCGAACCGCGGGGAGCTGTTTTTT. This translates into CASSPPGLANRGELFF.